This entry lists 19 T cell receptor beta chains sequenced from one sample in a study of T cells after yellow fever vaccination. TCRdb re-called the 5' RACE reads with MiXCR, one entry per CDR3 protein. In the table there are about 49,000 distinct CDR3 sequences, approximately 7% of which are singletons. The sample here was CD8+ T cells sorted from PBMCs, taken about 2 weeks after the first yellow fever vaccination. These receptors originate from a man between 18 and 35 years old who received the YFV17D yellow fever vaccine.

This clonotype was seen ten or more times. The chain uses TRBV3-1 and TRBJ2-1; 7 nucleotides align to TRBD1. CDR1 is LGHDT and CDR2 is YNNKEL in the germline V gene (reference sequence). CDR3 length: 15 residues. The ends lost 6 bases at V and 4 bases at J; junction bases unmatched: 9. CDR3 bases: TGTGCCAGCAGTCTAGCAGGGGGAAGTTACAATGAGCAGTTCTTC. Protein sequence: CASSLAGGSYNEQFF.

This clonotype has at least ten counts. This rearrangement joins TRBV28 to TRBJ2-3; 7 bases line up with TRBD2. J gave up 0 bases and V 5 bases, and 2 bases lay outside the gene matches. The CDR3 has 14 amino acids. CDR1 and CDR2 (germline): MDHEN, SYDVKM. The CDR3 spells CASSSGVSTDTQYF. CDR3 nucleotides: TGTGCCAGCAGTAGCGGGGTCAGCACAGATACGCAGTATTTT.

This clonotype has at least ten counts. V usage is TRBV5-5 and J usage is TRBJ2-2; 10 bases fit TRBD1. This CDR3 contains 17 residues. Germline CDR1 and CDR2: SGHKS and YYEKEE (reference sequence). With 5 bases clipped from V and 2 bases from J, the junction kept 9 bases outside the gene matches. The CDR3 loop reads CASSFDRDRGNTGELFF. CDR3 coding DNA: TGTGCCAGCAGTTTTGACCGGGACAGGGGAAACACCGGGGAGCTGTTTTTT.

At least ten counts were recorded for this clonotype. The chain employs TRBV10-1 and TRBJ2-3; unclear D gene. V was trimmed by 2 bases and J by 5 bases, leaving 8 bases between them. Germline V gives CDR1 WNHNN, CDR2 SYGVQD (reference sequence). The CDR3 extends over 13 amino acids. The CDR3 region has the DNA TGCGCCAGCAGTGAGCTGGGCAAAGATACGCAGTATTTT. Translating it yields CASSELGKDTQYF.

The table lists this clonotype with many counts. The chain recombines TRBV4-1 with TRBJ2-5; 10 nucleotides agree with TRBD1. CDR3 length: 15 amino acids. The germline CDR1 and CDR2 sequences are MGHRA and YSYEKL. The V gene end was trimmed by 3 bases and the J gene end by 6 bases; junction bases not matched to a gene: 7. The CDR3 DNA follows: TGCGCCAGCAGCCACGGGACAGGGGCGCGTCAGACCCAGTACTTC. It specifies CASSHGTGARQTQYF.

In this sample, this clonotype turned up many times. The V gene is TRBV20-1, the J gene TRBJ2-1; the D is unclear. Germline-derived CDR1 and CDR2 are DFQATT and SNEGSKA (reference sequence). Trimming left V 0 bases short and J 4 bases short, with 7 bases between. The CDR3 has 13 amino acids. CDR3 region: CSAREPTYNEQFF. In nucleotides, the CDR3 is TGCAGTGCTAGAGAGCCGACGTACAATGAGCAGTTCTTC.

The chain recombines TRBV5-1 with TRBJ2-2; TRBD1 aligns across 8 bases. J gave up 2 bases and V 1 base, and 7 bases lay outside the gene matches. The CDR3 is 17 amino acids. CDR1 and CDR2 (germline): SGHRS, YFSETQ. The CDR3 DNA reads TGCGCCAGCAGCTTGCCAGGGGGCGCGGTTAACACCGGGGAGCTGTTTTTT. It is translated as CASSLPGGAVNTGELFF.

The chain combines TRBV20-1 with TRBJ2-7; tentatively, D is TRBD2 (5 bases). The length of the CDR3 is 13 residues. V lost 7 bases and J 3 bases, leaving 16 bases between the germline ends. Germline CDR1 reads DFQATT; CDR2 reads SNEGSKA (reference sequence). CDR3 sequence: CSGSQAAGYEQYF. The CDR3 DNA reads as TGCAGTGGGAGCCAGGCCGCGGGCTACGAGCAGTACTTC.

This clonotype has at least ten counts. The chain combines TRBV2 with TRBJ1-5; 7 bases fit TRBD1. The V and J ends lost 6 bases and 0 bases, in that order; junction bases with no gene match: 5. CDR1 is SNHLY and CDR2 is FYNNEI in the germline V gene. This CDR3 comprises 15 residues. The CDR3 here is CASRTGSSSNQPQHF. The CDR3 region has the DNA TGTGCCAGCAGGACAGGGTCCTCTAGCAATCAGCCCCAGCATTTT.

This clonotype occurred a few times. The chain uses TRBV19 and TRBJ1-1; no firm D call. This CDR3 contains 13 residues. Germline CDR1 and CDR2: LNHDA and SQIVND (reference sequence). Trimming shortened V by 7 bases and J by 2 bases, and 11 bases separated the two germline ends. Written as DNA, the CDR3 is TGTGCCAGTACCGTTAGTCCAAACACTGAAGCTTTCTTT. Residues: CASTVSPNTEAFF. Full variable domain (missing parts from reference TRBV19 and TRBJ1-1): DGGITQSPKYLFRKEGQNVTLSCEQNLNHDAMYWYRQDPGQGLRLIYYSQIVNDFQKGDIAEGYSVSREKKESFPLTVTSAQKNPTAFYLCASTVSPNTEAFFGQGTRLTVV.

This clonotype was recorded at least ten times. The chain is built from TRBV28 and TRBJ1-1; no clear D. The germline V gene has CDR1 MDHEN and CDR2 SYDVKM. This CDR3 is built from 14 residues. V was shortened by 3 bases and J by 7 bases, with 15 bases between the two germline ends. The CDR3 sequence: CASSFLRGSSEAFF. CDR3 DNA: TGTGCCAGCAGTTTTCTACGGGGTAGTAGTGAAGCTTTCTTT.

This clonotype was found many times. The V call is TRBV12-3 or TRBV12-4, the J call TRBJ2-3, with D unresolved. The CDR3 has 12 amino acids. V gave up 5 bases and J gave up 9 bases, with 12 bases separating them. The CDR3: CASSPGGQTQYF. CDR3 bases: TGTGCCAGCAGTCCGGGCGGCCAAACGCAGTATTTT.

This clonotype has a count of ten or more. For the CDR3, the DNA is TGCGCCAGCAGCCCCAACCCGGGGTCATCTGAAGCTTTCTTT. This encodes CASSPNPGSSEAFF. The rearrangement uses TRBV4-1 and TRBJ1-1, with D unclear. The CDR3 consists of 14 residues. V lost 4 bases to trimming and J lost 6 bases, with 15 bases between them. Germline values: CDR1 MGHRA, CDR2 YSYEKL.

This clonotype was counted at least ten times. The J gene is TRBJ2-7, the V gene TRBV21-1; no check of the table's D call, TRBD1, against the DNA was made. TRBV21-1 has pseudogene status. The CDR3 extends over 14 amino acids. CDR3 bases: TGTGCCAGCAGCAACCCGGCGGGTTCCTACGAGCAGTACGTC. Amino acid sequence: CASSNPAGSYEQYV.

The sample holds many counts of this clonotype. The rearrangement uses TRBV4-3 and TRBJ1-5; D might be TRBD1 (5 bases). CDR3 length equals 15 residues. The germline CDR1 and CDR2 sequences are LGHNA and YSLEER. V lost 0 bases to trimming and J lost 7 bases, with 13 bases between them. Here the CDR3 reads CASSQEWGIEQPQHF. CDR3 nucleotide sequence: TGCGCCAGCAGCCAAGAGTGGGGGATCGAGCAGCCCCAGCATTTT.

This clonotype was counted many times. V usage is TRBV11-2 and J usage is TRBJ2-7, with D possibly being TRBD2 (5 bases). The length of the CDR3 is 13 residues. The V and J ends lost 2 bases and 7 bases respectively, with 12 bases between them. The V gene's germline CDR1 is SGHAT and CDR2 FQNNGV. The CDR3 nucleotides are TGTGCCAGCAGCTTACCTCCCGGAGGAGAGCAGTACTTC. Amino acids: CASSLPPGGEQYF.

Many counts were recorded for this clonotype. V and J are TRBV6-2 or TRBV6-3 and TRBJ1-1; the D gene is possibly TRBD1 (6 bases). Germline V gene sequence: CDR1 MNHEY, CDR2 SVGEGT. CDR3 size: 14 residues. V was clipped by 6 bases and J by 6 bases, with 17 bases between them. The CDR3 sequence is CASRKAQGWAEAFF. The CDR3 region has the DNA TGTGCCAGCAGAAAGGCACAGGGTTGGGCTGAAGCTTTCTTT.

The genes are TRBV7-9 and TRBJ1-5; D remains ambiguous. V gave up 4 bases and J gave up 7 bases, with 23 bases separating them. The germline V gene has CDR1 SEHNR and CDR2 FQNEAQ (reference sequence). This CDR3 is built from 17 residues. For the CDR3, the DNA is TGTGCCAGCAGCTCCGCCGTCGATGGCACACCCTACCAGCCCCAGCATTTT. This encodes CASSSAVDGTPYQPQHF.

This clonotype was recorded many times. This chain joins TRBV5-1 and TRBJ2-1; D is perhaps TRBD1 (6 bases). This CDR3 comprises 12 residues. Germline lookup yields CDR1 SGHRS and CDR2 YFSETQ. Trimming removed 2 bases at V and 9 bases at J, with 9 bases between. The CDR3 is CASSFRDTEQFF. In DNA form, the CDR3 reads TGCGCCAGCAGCTTCCGGGACACTGAGCAGTTCTTC.